The rows below give T cell receptor beta chains drawn from one sample of a study of blood T cell repertoires in COVID-19. Clones were sequenced by immunoSEQ multiplex PCR, and TCRdb holds only the in-frame ones, with some missing. The data show under 250,000 clones, 65% to 85% seen once. Sequencing was carried out using peripheral blood. The receptor source for this set is a man aged 40-49 years with active or convalescent COVID-19. CDR3s include the opening cysteine and the closing phenylalanine or tryptophan. The D gene is left open where the match is weak. Size is omitted from some rows. Given values are once, few, many or a class for expanded clones.

v_call	j_call	clone_size	d_call	cdr3_nt	cdr3_aa
TRBV19	TRBJ1-1	-	-	TGTGCCAGTAGTATAGGGCAGGCGAGCACTGAAGCTTTCTTT	CASSIGQASTEAFF
TRBV5-6	TRBJ2-1	-	-	TGTGCCAGCAGCTTGGTCCTAAATGAGCAGTTCTTC	CASSLVLNEQFF
TRBV10-2	TRBJ1-2	-	-	TGCGCCAGCAGTGAGTCTCCTCGCTATGGCTACACCTTC	CASSESPRYGYTF
TRBV12-3/TRBV12-4	TRBJ1-6	few	-	TGTGCCAGCAGTTTAACCGGGACCCTCCACTTT	CASSLTGTLHF
TRBV27	TRBJ2-3	-	-	TGTGCCAGCAGCCCCCTAGGGGTCACAGATACGCAGTATTTT	CASSPLGVTDTQYF
TRBV7-9	TRBJ1-2	-	TRBD1	TGTGCCAGCAGCCTGGACAGGGACAACTATGGCTACACCTTC	CASSLDRDNYGYTF
TRBV3-1/TRBV3-2	TRBJ1-2	once	TRBD1	TGTGCCAGCAGCCAAGATAACAGGGGTGGAGGCTACACCTTC	CASSQDNRGGGYTF
TRBV5-1	TRBJ1-2	-	TRBD1	TGCGCCAGCAGCTCGGGACAGGGAGCTAACTATGGCTACACCTTC	CASSSGQGANYGYTF
TRBV14	TRBJ1-1	-	-	TGTGCCAGCAGCCCCGCGGGCTGGAACACTGAAGCTTTCTTT	CASSPAGWNTEAFF
TRBV5-4	TRBJ1-1	once	-	TGTGCCAGCAGCTTGGCCGGGGTTGACGTCACTGAAGCTTTCTTT	CASSLAGVDVTEAFF
TRBV19	TRBJ1-2	once	-	TGTGCCAGTAGCTCGGGGGGGCTGAATGGCTACACCTTC	CASSSGGLNGYTF
TRBV18	TRBJ2-4	-	-	TGTGCCAGCTCAGTTCCTCCGCAGATTCAGTACTTC	CASSVPPQIQYF
TRBV18	TRBJ2-2	-	-	TGTGCCAGCTCACTTCTCTCGAGCACCGGGGAGCTGTTTTTT	CASSLLSSTGELFF
TRBV5-5	TRBJ2-6	-	-	TGTGCCAGCAGCTTAGAGGGCTCTGGGGCCAACGTCCTGACTTTC	CASSLEGSGANVLTF
TRBV3-1/TRBV3-2	TRBJ1-1	-	-	TGTGCCAGCAGCCCAGAGGGGCGTCCGGGGAACACTGAAGCTTTCTTT	CASSPEGRPGNTEAFF
TRBV3-1/TRBV3-2	TRBJ1-6	-	-	TGTGCCAGCAGCCAACCTACGGCAGGCTATAATTCACCCCTCCACTTT	CASSQPTAGYNSPLHF
TRBV9	TRBJ2-1	once	TRBD2	TGTGCCAGCAGCGTTTGGGGACTAGCGGGGGGGACCTCCTACAATGAGCAGTTCTTC	CASSVWGLAGGTSYNEQFF
TRBV25-1	TRBJ1-2	-	TRBD1	TGTGCCAGCAGTACCCTACCGGGACAGGGGGCAAGCAACTATGGCTACACCTTC	CASSTLPGQGASNYGYTF
TRBV12-5	TRBJ1-2	-	-	TGTGCTAGTGGCCTCCCTGAGTCGGGGACTTGGGGCTACACCTTC	CASGLPESGTWGYTF
TRBV28	TRBJ1-3	-	-	TGTGCCAGCAGTTACTCGGGACACAACTCTGGAAACACCATATATTTT	CASSYSGHNSGNTIYF
TRBV19	TRBJ1-2	-	-	TGTGCCAGTAGTTACGGTATTTGGGGCTACACCTTC	CASSYGIWGYTF
TRBV9	TRBJ2-2	-	-	TGTGCCAGCAGCGCTCCCTCGACCGGGGAGCTGTTTTTT	CASSAPSTGELFF
TRBV30	TRBJ1-2	-	-	TGTGCCTGGAAGTTTCCAGTGGAGGGCTACACCTTC	CAWKFPVEGYTF
TRBV2	TRBJ1-4	-	-	TGTGCCAGCAGTGAAAGAGCCGGAGCTAATGAAAAACTGTTTTTT	CASSERAGANEKLFF